This entry lists 7 T cell receptor beta chains sequenced from one sample in a study of breast tumors, draining lymph nodes, adjacent tissues (TCRdb year 2016). The axillary draining lymph nodes of breast cancer patients were the source of the lymph node samples. Receptor amplification or capture employed multiplex PCR. Reads for this sample came from an Illumina HiSeq 2000. The raw public reads went through TCRdb reprocessing: fastp at Q25, MiXCR clone calling, in-frame beta chains kept. Merged by CDR3 protein, the rows form single entries marked with the most common genes and DNA. In all, the sample holds tens of thousands of distinct CDR3 sequences, and about 20% of those were seen once. The top ten clones comprise 2% to 3% of the sample. Sequencing was done on a sample of axillary lymph node tissue. The receptors were gathered from a female donor with breast cancer. Some clones in this sample may be carry-over from other donors' samples.

This clonotype showed up just a few times. The rearrangement joins TRBV27 to TRBJ1-4; D is undetermined. CDR1 is MNHEY, CDR2 SMNVEV, per germline (reference sequence). Between the trimmed V and J ends, which lost 0 bases and 11 bases, there was a span of 10 bases. The CDR3 consists of 13 residues. As DNA, the CDR3 is TGTGCCAGCAGTTTATCGGGTTCCCACAAACTGTTTTTT. It translates to CASSLSGSHKLFF.

Of note for this clonotype: A much larger clonotype is one base distant, so this may be a read error. In DNA, the CDR3 is TGTGTCAGCAGCGAGGGTGGTAACACCGGGGAGCTGTTTTTT. Translating gives CVSSEGGNTGELFF. V usage is TRBV7-9 and J usage is TRBJ2-2; weak D call: TRBD2 (5 bases). The CDR3 has 14 amino acids. The germline gives CDR1 SEHNR, CDR2 FQNEAQ (reference sequence).

This clonotype came up many times. V gene TRBV7-2 combines with J gene TRBJ2-7, with D hard to call. The CDR3 contains 11 residues. V was clipped by 8 bases and J by 3 bases, with 8 bases between them. CDR1 SGHTA and CDR2 FQGNSA come from the germline V gene. CDR3 loop: CASGYGYEQYF. The CDR3 bases are TGTGCCAGCGGATACGGCTACGAGCAGTACTTC.

Details on this clonotype: This clone may be a read error of a much larger clone one base away. CDR3 residues: CASSLKISYGYTF. The DNA of the CDR3 is TGTGCCAGCAGTTTGAAGATTTCCTATGGCTACACCTTC. The genes are TRBV12-3 or TRBV12-4 and TRBJ1-2; D is undetermined. The CDR3 is 13 residues long. Trimming left V 3 bases short and J 4 bases short, with 9 bases between.

The V call is TRBV9, the J call TRBJ1-1; D gene uncertain. V was cut by 0 bases and J by 1 base, with 7 bases left in between. Germline V gene data show CDR1 as SGDLS and CDR2 as YYNGEE. The CDR3 loop spans 14 amino acids. The CDR3 nucleotides read TGTGCCAGCAGCGTAGCCCACAAGAACACTGAAGCTTTCTTT. Protein sequence: CASSVAHKNTEAFF.

In this sample, this clonotype turned up many times. The chain links TRBV20-1 to TRBJ2-7; 11 bases fit TRBD2. The trim removed 5 bases at V and 5 bases at J, leaving 5 bases unmatched. CDR3 length: 13 residues. CDR1 and CDR2 from the germline V gene are DFQATT and SNEGSKA (reference sequence). The DNA for the CDR3 is TGCAGTGCTTCTCCGGGACTAGCGGACGAGCAGTACTTC. Amino acids: CSASPGLADEQYF.

This clonotype was seen at least ten times. This chain uses TRBV4-1 with TRBJ2-2; D unresolved. Germline CDR1 reads MGHRA; CDR2 reads YSYEKL. V was cut by 4 bases and J by 6 bases, with 12 bases left in between. CDR3 size: 14 residues. CDR3 nucleotides: TGCGCCAGCAGCCCAACCAGAGATCCCGGGGAGCTGTTTTTT. It translates to CASSPTRDPGELFF.